The 9 T cell receptor beta chains below all came from one sample that was sequenced in a study of cytomegalovirus exposure and HLA in healthy donors. The repertoire was sequenced with immunoSEQ multiplex PCR; TCRdb's copy has only in-frame clones and lacks some. The sample holds hundreds of thousands of clones, around 86% seen once. Sample: PBMCs. Receptors originate from a woman between 18 and 29 years old in good health and CMV-seronegative.

This clone came up a few times. This chain joins TRBV6-5 and TRBJ1-2, with D maybe TRBD1 (5 bases). Trimming stripped 10 bases from V and 2 bases from J, with 14 bases between. Germline CDR1 reads MNHEY; CDR2 reads SVGAGI. The CDR3 extends over 13 amino acids. The CDR3 region is CATHTTANYGYTF. The CDR3 region has the DNA TGTGCCACCCACACGACAGCAAACTATGGCTACACCTTC.

The V gene is TRBV7-9, the J gene TRBJ1-6; 9 nucleotides agree with TRBD1. V shed 5 bases and J 7 bases; nucleotides not matched to a gene: 6. This CDR3 region has 15 residues. The germline V gene encodes CDR1 SEHNR and CDR2 FQNEAQ (reference sequence). The DNA of the CDR3 is TGTGCCAGCAGCAAACAGGGGGCGCGAAATTCACCCCTCCACTTT. This translates into CASSKQGARNSPLHF. Full variable domain (remainder filled in from reference TRBV7-9 and TRBJ1-6): DTGVSQNPRHKITKRGQNVTFRCDPISEHNRLYWYRQTLGQGPEFLTYFQNEAQLEKSRLLSDRFSAERPKGSFSTLEIQRTEQGDSAMYLCASSKQGARNSPLHFGNGTRLTVT.

This sequence joins TRBV5-1 and TRBJ2-1; 8 bases agree with TRBD2. The trim removed 0 bases at V and 4 bases at J, leaving 3 bases unmatched. Per germline, CDR1 SGHRS and CDR2 YFSETQ. CDR3 size: 15 residues. The CDR3, as DNA: TGCGCCAGCAGCTTGGCGGCGGGAGGTTACAATGAGCAGTTCTTC. Protein sequence: CASSLAAGGYNEQFF.

This clone was seen a few times. V gene TRBV19 combines with J gene TRBJ2-5; TRBD2 matches 12 bases. The V gene's germline CDR1 is LNHDA and CDR2 SQIVND (reference sequence). V was pared by 10 bases and J by 2 bases, with 5 bases of the junction left unmatched. The CDR3 runs 14 residues. The CDR3 bases are TGTGCCACGCGGACTAGCGGGGTACAAGAGACCCAGTACTTC. As protein: CATRTSGVQETQYF.

This clone was seen a few times. V gene TRBV7-9 combines with J gene TRBJ1-6; D call uncertain. V was clipped by 3 bases and J by 11 bases, with 11 bases between them. The length of the CDR3 is 13 residues. Germline V gene data show CDR1 as SEHNR and CDR2 as FQNEAQ (reference sequence). The CDR3 spells CASSFSSQAPLHF. The CDR3 DNA is TGTGCCAGCAGCTTCTCGTCCCAGGCACCCCTCCACTTT.

This chain connects TRBV6-1 to TRBJ2-2; 8 bases map to TRBD2. CDR1 and CDR2 (germline): MNHNS, SASEGT. The length of the CDR3 is 15 residues. V shed 0 bases, J shed 6 bases, and the junction held 3 bases outside the gene matches. The CDR3, as DNA: TGTGCCAGCAGTGAAGCCCGGACTAGCTCCGGGGAGCTGTTTTTT. Its translation: CASSEARTSSGELFF.

The chain has TRBV18 and TRBJ2-5; TRBD1 agrees at 10 bases. Germline CDR1 and CDR2: KGHSH and LQKENI. The CDR3 totals 16 residues. V was pared by 5 bases and J by 5 bases, with 11 bases of the junction left unmatched. The DNA for the CDR3 is TGTGCCAGCTCAGGACTGACAGGGGGCACGGGGGAGACCCAGTACTTC. It specifies CASSGLTGGTGETQYF.

The rearrangement uses TRBV4-2 and TRBJ2-3; D is ambiguous. The germline V gene has CDR1 LGHNA and CDR2 YNFKEQ. V lost 0 bases and J 6 bases, leaving 22 bases between the germline ends. This CDR3 is 18 amino acids long. The CDR3 reads CASSQDSPTGGARDTQYF. The CDR3 DNA reads TGTGCCAGCAGCCAAGATTCCCCCACGGGTGGTGCTAGGGATACGCAGTATTTT.

This clone showed up just a few times. V gene TRBV13 combines with J gene TRBJ1-2; 7 bases are shared with TRBD1. This CDR3 is 16 amino acids long. The trim removed 4 bases at V and 9 bases at J, leaving 17 bases unmatched. Germline values: CDR1 PRHDT, CDR2 FYEKMQ (reference sequence). The CDR3: CASSSLPQGVQRSYTF. CDR3 nucleotide sequence: TGTGCCAGCAGCTCCTTACCCCAGGGGGTACAGCGGAGCTACACCTTC. Variable domain in full (rest from reference TRBV13 and TRBJ1-2): AAGVIQSPRHLIKEKRETATLKCYPIPRHDTVYWYQQGPGQDPQFLISFYEKMQSDKGSIPDRFSAQQFSDYHSELNMSSLELGDSALYFCASSSLPQGVQRSYTFGSGTRLTVV.